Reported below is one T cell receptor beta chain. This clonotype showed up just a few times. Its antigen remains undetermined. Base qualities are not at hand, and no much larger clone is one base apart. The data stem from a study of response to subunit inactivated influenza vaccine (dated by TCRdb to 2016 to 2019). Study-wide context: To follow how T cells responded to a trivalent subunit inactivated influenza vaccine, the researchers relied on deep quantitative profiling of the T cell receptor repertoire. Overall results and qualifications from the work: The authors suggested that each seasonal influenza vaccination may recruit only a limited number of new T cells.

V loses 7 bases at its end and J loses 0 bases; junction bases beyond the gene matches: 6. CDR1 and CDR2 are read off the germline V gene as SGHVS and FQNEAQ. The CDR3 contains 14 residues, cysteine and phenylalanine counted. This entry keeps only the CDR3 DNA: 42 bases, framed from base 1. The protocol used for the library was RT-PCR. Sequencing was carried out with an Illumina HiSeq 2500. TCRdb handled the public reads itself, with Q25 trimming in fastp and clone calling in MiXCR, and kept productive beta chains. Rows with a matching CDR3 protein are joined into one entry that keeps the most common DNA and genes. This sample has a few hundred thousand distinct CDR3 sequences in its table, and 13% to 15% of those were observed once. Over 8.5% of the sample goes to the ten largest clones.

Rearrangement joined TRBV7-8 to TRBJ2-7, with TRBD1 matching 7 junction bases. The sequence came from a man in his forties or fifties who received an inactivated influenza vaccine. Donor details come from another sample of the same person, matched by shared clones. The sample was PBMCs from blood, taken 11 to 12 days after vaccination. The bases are TGTGCCAGCAACAGGGGCCCCCTCTCCTACGAGCAGTACTTC. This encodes CASNRGPLSYEQYF.